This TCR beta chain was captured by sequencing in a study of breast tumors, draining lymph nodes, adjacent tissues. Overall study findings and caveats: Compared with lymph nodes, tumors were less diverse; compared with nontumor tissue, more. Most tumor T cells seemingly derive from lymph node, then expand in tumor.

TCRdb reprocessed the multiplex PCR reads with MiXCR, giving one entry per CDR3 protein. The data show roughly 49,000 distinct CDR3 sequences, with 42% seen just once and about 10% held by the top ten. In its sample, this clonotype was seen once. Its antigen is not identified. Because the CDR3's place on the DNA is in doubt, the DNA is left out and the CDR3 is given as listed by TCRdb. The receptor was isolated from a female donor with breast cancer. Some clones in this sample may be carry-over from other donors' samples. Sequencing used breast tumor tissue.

CDR3: CASSIYLCSAPGGGKQETQYF. The chain carries TRBV5-1 and TRBJ2-5; TRBD2, as called in the table, went unchecked against the DNA. The V gene's germline CDR1 is SGHRS and CDR2 YFSETQ. The CDR3 has 21 amino acids, counting both end residues.